The text below deals with one T cell receptor beta chain. The entry originates in a study of blood T cell repertoires in COVID-19. Sequencing was performed with immunoSEQ multiplex PCR; in TCRdb, only in-frame clones are kept and a portion is missing. The sample has roughly 200,000 clones, around 86% seen once. In germline, CDR1 is SGHNT, CDR2 YYREEE (reference sequence). The CDR3 totals 14 residues. V lost 1 base and J lost 10, with 12 bases in between. The sequencing input was PBMCs or T cells enriched from blood (not recorded which). The chain couples TRBV5-4 to TRBJ1-6, with D possibly TRBD1 on 5 matching bases. This receptor was identified in a man between 40 and 49 years old with acute COVID-19. The CDR3 coding sequence is TGTGCCAGCAGCTTGATAACAGGCGGATCACCCCTCCACTTT. It encodes CASSLITGGSPLHF.